The clone carrying this TCR beta chain occurred many times. Its antigen is still unknown. From the reads, TCRdb called clonotypes with MiXCR, one entry per CDR3 protein. Found here are around 310,000 distinct CDR3 sequences, about a sixth of them singletons; the top ten hold more than 10%. These data are taken from a study of T cell repertoires in cytomegalovirus infection. Study in general: Public TCR beta signatures were indicative of both CMV infection and a matching HLA type.

Findings and limits, study-wide: People with CMV and the relevant HLA were identified by cumulative public TCR beta family frequency. Dominant in the ex vivo response were TCR beta clonotypes restricted by HLA-C and specific for CMV.

Sequenced sample: PBMCs. The receptor comes from a human donor in good health (CMV status not recorded). Some clones in this sample may be carry-over from other donors' samples.

CDR3 sequence (DNA): TGTGCCACCAGCAGAGATGGGCCCCCGAGACACCCTCAGGAAGAGCAGTACTTC. Its protein product is CATSRDGPPRHPQEEQYF. The V gene is TRBV15, the J gene TRBJ2-7, with D unclear. Germline V gene sequence: CDR1 LNHNV, CDR2 YYDKDF (reference sequence). V lost 0 bases and J 7 bases, leaving 25 bases between the germline ends. CDR3 length: 18 amino acids.